This entry features one T cell receptor (beta chain) sequence. Its antigen is undetermined. This entry is derived from a study of graft-versus-host responses after intestinal transplantation. On the study more broadly: Transplants were multivisceral, liver-intestinal, or isolated intestinal. The whole recipient group had anti-thymocyte globulin induction followed by tacrolimus and steroids for approximately three years.

Assay used: immunoSEQ multiplex PCR; TCRdb lists only in-frame clones, some missing. The sample lists some 110,000 clones; around nine tenths were seen once. The CDR3 length is 13 residues. The germline gives CDR1 SEHNR, CDR2 FQNEAQ (reference sequence). V was pared by 1 base and J by 4 bases, with 7 bases between. Study findings and constraints: Peak circulating GvH clone levels tracked with early post-transplant HvG declines. Some GvH clones were seen earlier in gut or blood, suggesting intestinal origin.

The sequence came from a human donor who was the organ donor for an intestinal transplant. Source: unstimulated CD4+ T cells sorted from spleen or lymph node cells, taken before transplant. The rearrangement joins TRBV7-9 to TRBJ1-2; no clear D. This chain's CDR3 is CASSLDEVYGYTF. CDR3 DNA sequence: TGTGCCAGCAGCTTAGATGAGGTCTATGGCTACACCTTC.